Listed below are T cell receptor beta chains from one sample, sequenced in a study of blood T cells in healthy people across ages. Each CDR3 protein gets one entry after TCRdb re-called the 5' RACE reads with MiXCR. In the table there are roughly 560,000 distinct CDR3 sequences, approximately 25% of which are singletons. These sequences were also reported in another study, on T cells of mothers and their children.

The sample consisted of blood. The receptors stem from a boy aged 10-17 years in good health. Each CDR3 is given without its conserved first and last residue. Some rows have no size entry. The others give once, few or many, or a class for an expanded clone.

ASSVHRTDPREGYT	.	TRBV9
AWSSESLVNQPQH	few	TRBV30
ASSLLREGENIQY	.	TRBV28
ASSLAMEETQY	.	TRBV28
ASSPPGRVTYEQY	.	TRBV27
SVVRTSGTDTQY	few	TRBV29-1
ASRSYDRGRESPLH	.	TRBV6-1
ASSQVFSNEQF	once	TRBV4-3
ASSLGAQGFNGYT	few	TRBV5-6
SARQRVGSPLH	once	TRBV20-1
ASSSTEYNEQF	.	TRBV7-9
ASSLGDRRNSPLH	.	TRBV7-9
ASSQGRGSGSYNEQF	.	TRBV4-2
ASSSGQNYEQY	few	TRBV27
ASSLTRGPTNEKLF	few	TRBV7-9
ASSMDKANEKPF	.	TRBV16
ASSPGQGATGTEAF	.	TRBV5-4
ASSYNDREDYGYT	few	TRBV6-5
ASSQEVNYGYT	many	TRBV3-1
SARDPNPGSGNTIY	.	TRBV20-1
ASSSGVYGYT	many	TRBV5-1
ASSLTGVSEQF	.	TRBV6-2/TRBV6-3
ASSLISGGPYEQY	.	TRBV27
ASSNRGQGTDTQY	.	TRBV28
ASDPGAF	.	TRBV2
ASSLAGLGGYT	.	TRBV7-2
SASRGRPDQPQH	few	TRBV20-1
ASRRRGQDGYNEQF	.	TRBV6-2/TRBV6-3
ASSPTGEGHTEAF	few	TRBV6-2/TRBV6-3
ASSQQGSSDYEQY	few	TRBV7-3
ASIPGERTEAF	.	TRBV7-2
SARSITSYNEQF	few	TRBV20-1
SARATQGFWY	.	TRBV20-1
SARPGTGGHGYT	.	TRBV20-1
ASSLTRNGQF	few	TRBV7-2
ASSQQGAVYEKLF	few	TRBV4-3
ASSLTPGQSGKLF	.	TRBV27
ASSLTGTDTQY	many	TRBV7-3